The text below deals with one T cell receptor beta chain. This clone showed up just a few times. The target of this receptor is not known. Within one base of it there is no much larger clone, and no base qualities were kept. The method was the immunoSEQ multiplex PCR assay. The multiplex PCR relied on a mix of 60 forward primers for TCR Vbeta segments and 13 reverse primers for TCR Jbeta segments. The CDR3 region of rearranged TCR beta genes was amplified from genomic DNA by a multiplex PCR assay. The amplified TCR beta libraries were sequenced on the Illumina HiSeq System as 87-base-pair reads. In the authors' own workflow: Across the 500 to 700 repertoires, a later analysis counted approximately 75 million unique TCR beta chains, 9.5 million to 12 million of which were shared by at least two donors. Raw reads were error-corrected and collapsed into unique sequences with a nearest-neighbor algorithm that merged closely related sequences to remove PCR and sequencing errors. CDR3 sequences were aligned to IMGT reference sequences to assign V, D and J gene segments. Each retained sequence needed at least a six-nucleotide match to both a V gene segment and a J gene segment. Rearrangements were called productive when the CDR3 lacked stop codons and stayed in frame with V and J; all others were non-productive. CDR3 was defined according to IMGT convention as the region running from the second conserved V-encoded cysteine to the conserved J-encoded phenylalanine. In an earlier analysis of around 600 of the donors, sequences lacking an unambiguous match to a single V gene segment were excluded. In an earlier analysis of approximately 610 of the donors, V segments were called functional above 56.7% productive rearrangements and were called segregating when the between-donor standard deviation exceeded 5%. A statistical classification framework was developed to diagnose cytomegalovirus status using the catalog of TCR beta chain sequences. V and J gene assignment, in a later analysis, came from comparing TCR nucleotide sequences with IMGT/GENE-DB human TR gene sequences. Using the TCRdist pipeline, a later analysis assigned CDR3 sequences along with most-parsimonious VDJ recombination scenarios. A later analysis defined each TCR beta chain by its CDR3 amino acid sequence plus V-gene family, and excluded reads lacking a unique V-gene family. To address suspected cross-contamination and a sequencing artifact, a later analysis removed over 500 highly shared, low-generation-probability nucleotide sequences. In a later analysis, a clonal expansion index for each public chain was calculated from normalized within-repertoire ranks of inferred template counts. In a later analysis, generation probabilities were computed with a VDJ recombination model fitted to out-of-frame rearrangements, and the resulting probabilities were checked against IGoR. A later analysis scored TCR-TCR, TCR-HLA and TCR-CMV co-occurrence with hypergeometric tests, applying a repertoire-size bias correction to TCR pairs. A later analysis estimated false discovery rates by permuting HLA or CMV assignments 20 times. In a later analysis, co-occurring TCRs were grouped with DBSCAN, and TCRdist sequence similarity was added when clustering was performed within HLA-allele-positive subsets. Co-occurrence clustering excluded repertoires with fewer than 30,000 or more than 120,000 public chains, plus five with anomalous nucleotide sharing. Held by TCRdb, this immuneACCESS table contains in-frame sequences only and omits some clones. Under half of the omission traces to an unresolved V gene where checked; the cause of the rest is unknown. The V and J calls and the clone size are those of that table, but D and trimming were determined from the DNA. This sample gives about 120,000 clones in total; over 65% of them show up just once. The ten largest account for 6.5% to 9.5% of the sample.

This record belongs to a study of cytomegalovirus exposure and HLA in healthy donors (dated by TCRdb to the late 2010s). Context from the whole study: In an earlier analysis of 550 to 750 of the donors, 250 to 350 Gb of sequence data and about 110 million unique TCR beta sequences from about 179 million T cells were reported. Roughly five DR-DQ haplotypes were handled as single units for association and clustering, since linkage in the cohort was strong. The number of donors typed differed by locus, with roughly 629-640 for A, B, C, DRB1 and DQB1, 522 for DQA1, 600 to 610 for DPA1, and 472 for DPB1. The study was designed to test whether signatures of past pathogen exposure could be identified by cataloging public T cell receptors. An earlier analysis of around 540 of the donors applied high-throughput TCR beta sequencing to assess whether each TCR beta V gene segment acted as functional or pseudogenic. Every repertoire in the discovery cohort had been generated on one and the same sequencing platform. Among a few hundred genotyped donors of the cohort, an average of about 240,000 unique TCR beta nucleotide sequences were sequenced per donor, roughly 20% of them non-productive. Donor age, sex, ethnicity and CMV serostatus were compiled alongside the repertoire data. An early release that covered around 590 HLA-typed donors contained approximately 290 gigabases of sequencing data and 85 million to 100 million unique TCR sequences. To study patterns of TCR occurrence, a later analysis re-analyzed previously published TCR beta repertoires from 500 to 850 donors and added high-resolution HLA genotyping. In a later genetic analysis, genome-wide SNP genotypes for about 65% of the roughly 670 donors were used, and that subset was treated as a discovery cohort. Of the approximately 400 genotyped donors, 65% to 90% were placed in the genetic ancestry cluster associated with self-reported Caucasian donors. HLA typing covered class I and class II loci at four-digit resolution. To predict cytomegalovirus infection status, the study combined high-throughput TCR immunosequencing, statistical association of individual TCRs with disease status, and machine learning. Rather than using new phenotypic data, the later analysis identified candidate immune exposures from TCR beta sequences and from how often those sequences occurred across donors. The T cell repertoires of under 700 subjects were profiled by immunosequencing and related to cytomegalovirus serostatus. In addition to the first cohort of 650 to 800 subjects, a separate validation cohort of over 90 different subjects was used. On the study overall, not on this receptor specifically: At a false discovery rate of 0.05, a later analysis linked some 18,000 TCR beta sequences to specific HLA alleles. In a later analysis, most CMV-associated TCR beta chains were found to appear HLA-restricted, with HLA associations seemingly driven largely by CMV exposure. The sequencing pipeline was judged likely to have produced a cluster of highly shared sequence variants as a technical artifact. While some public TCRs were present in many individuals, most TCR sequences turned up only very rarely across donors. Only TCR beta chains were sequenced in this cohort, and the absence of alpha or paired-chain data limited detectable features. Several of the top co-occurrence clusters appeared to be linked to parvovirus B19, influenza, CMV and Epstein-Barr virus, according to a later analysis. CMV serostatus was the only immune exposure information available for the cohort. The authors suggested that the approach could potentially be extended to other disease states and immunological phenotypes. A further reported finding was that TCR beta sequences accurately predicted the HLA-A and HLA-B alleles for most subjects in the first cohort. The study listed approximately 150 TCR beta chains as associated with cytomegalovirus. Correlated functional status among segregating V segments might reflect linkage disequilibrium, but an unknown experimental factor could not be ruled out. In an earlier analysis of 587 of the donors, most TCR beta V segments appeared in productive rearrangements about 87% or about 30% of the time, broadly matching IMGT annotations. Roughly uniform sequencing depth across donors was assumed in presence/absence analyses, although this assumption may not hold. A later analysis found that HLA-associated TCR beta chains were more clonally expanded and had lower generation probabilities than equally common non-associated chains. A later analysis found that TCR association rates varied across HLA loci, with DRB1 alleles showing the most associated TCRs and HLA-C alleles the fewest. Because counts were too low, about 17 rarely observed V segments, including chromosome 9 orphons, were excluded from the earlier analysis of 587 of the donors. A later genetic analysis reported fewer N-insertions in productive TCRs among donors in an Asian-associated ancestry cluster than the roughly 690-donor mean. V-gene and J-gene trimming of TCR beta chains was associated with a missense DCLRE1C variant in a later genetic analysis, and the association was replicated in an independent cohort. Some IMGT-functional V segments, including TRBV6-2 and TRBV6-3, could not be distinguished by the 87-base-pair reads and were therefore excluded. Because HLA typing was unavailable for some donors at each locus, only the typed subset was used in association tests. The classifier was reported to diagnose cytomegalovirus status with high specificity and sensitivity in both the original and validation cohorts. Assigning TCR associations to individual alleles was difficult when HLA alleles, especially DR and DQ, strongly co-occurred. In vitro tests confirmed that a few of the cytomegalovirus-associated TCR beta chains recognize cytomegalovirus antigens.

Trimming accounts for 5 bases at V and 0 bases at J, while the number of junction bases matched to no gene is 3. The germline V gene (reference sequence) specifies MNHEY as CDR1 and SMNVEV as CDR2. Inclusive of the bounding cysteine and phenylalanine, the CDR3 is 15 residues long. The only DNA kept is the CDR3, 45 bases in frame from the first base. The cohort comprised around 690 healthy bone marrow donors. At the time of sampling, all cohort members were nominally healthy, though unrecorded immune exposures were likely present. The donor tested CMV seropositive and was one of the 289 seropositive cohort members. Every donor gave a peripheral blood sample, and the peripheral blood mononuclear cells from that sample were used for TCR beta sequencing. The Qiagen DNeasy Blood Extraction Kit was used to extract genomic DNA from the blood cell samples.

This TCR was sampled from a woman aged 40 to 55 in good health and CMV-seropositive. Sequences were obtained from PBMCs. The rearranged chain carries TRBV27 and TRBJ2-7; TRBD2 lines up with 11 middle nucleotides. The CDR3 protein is CASSLAGGTSYEQYF. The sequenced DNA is TGTGCCAGCAGTCTAGCGGGGGGCACCTCCTACGAGCAGTACTTC.